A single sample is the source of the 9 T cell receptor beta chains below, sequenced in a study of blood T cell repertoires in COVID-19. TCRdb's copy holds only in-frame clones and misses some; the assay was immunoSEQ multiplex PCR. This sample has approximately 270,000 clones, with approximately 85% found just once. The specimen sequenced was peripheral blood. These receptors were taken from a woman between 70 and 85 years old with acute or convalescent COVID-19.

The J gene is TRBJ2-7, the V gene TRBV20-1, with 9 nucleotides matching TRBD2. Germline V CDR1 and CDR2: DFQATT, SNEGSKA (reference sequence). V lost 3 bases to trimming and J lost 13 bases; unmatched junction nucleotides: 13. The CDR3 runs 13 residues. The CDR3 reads CSASGGVSGRYYF. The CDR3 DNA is TGCAGTGCTAGTGGGGGGGTTAGCGGGAGATACTACTTC.

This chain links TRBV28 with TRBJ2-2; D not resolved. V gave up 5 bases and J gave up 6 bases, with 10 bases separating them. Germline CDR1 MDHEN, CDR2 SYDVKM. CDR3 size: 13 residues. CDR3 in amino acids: CASSLETPGELFF. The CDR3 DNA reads TGTGCCAGCAGTCTAGAGACTCCCGGGGAGCTGTTTTTT. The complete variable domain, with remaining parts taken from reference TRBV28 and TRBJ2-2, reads DVKVTQSSRYLVKRTGEKVFLECVQDMDHENMFWYRQDPGLGLRLIYFSYDVKMKEKGDIPEGYSVSREKKERFSLILESASTNQTSMYLCASSLETPGELFFGEGSRLTVL.

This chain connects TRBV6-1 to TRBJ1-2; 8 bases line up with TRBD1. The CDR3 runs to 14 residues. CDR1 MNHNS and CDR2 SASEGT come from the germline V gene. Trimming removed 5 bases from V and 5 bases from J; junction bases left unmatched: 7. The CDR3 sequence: CASSYPRTGYGYTF. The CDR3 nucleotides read TGTGCCAGCAGTTATCCCCGGACAGGGTATGGCTACACCTTC.

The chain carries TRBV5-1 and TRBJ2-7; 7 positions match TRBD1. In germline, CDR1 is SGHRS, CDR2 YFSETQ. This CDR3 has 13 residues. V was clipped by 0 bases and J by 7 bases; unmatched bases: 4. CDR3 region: CASSLVAGGEQYF. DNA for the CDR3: TGCGCCAGCAGCTTGGTGGCAGGGGGAGAGCAGTACTTC.

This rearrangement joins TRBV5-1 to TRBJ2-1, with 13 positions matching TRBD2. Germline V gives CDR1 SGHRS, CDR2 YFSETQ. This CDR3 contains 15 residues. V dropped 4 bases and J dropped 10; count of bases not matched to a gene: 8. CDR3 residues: CASSDGTSGVEEQFF. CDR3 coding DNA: TGCGCCAGCAGCGATGGGACTAGCGGGGTAGAAGAGCAGTTCTTC.

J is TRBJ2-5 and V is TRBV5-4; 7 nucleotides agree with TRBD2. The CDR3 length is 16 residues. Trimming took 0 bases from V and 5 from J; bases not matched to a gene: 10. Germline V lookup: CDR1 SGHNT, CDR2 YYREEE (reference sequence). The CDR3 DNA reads TGTGCCAGCAGCTTGGGGGCAGCGGGGAATTCGGAGACCCAGTACTTC. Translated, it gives CASSLGAAGNSETQYF.

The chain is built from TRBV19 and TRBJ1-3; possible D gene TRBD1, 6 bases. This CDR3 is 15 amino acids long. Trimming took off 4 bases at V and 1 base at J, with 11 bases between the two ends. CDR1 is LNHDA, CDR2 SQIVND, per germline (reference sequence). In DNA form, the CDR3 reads TGTGCCAGTAGTAAAAACAGGGAGTCTGGAAACACCATATATTTT. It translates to CASSKNRESGNTIYF.

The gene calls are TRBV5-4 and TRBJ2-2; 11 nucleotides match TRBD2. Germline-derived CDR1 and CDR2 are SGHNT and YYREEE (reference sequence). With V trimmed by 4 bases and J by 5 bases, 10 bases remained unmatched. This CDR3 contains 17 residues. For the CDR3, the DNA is TGTGCCAGCAGCCTCGTACTAGCGGGGGCAAATACCGGGGAGCTGTTTTTT. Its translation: CASSLVLAGANTGELFF.

In nucleotides, the CDR3 is TGTGCCAGCAGCCAAGTCGAGGGTACTGAAGCTTTCTTT. Its translation is CASSQVEGTEAFF. This sequence joins TRBV3-1 (or the pseudogene TRBV3-2) and TRBJ1-1; no firm D call. CDR3 length equals 13 residues. Germline CDR1 reads LGHDT; CDR2 reads YNNKEL (reference sequence). Trimming took off 1 base at V and 5 bases at J, with 8 bases between the two ends.